The next 31 T cell receptor beta chains were all read from a single sample in a study of blood T cell repertoires in COVID-19. TCRdb's copy holds only in-frame clones and misses some; the assay was immunoSEQ multiplex PCR. The table includes under 200,000 clones, 80% detected once. The sequenced sample was peripheral blood. These receptors originate from a man in his 70s with active or convalescent COVID-19.

The chain joins TRBV20-1 to TRBJ1-1, with 8 bases lining up with TRBD1. Germline CDR1 DFQATT, CDR2 SNEGSKA (reference sequence). There are 13 residues in the CDR3. V shed 3 bases, J shed 7 bases, and the junction held 7 bases outside the gene matches. CDR3 coding DNA: TGCAGTGCTAGTGGGCAGGGGGCTGGTGAAGCTTTCTTT. Translation gives CSASGQGAGEAFF.

This clone was counted once. This sequence joins TRBV20-1 and TRBJ1-2; 7 bases align to TRBD1. The CDR3 extends over 14 amino acids. The V gene end was trimmed by 3 bases and the J gene end by 0 bases; junction bases not matched to a gene: 4. CDR1 is DFQATT, CDR2 SNEGSKA, per germline (reference sequence). For the CDR3, the DNA is TGCAGTGCTAGTCCACAGGGGTCTAACTATGGCTACACCTTC. Amino acids: CSASPQGSNYGYTF.

This sequence joins TRBV5-1 and TRBJ1-4; the D gene is possibly TRBD1 (5 bases). The CDR3 is 14 residues long. V was trimmed by 5 bases and J by 8 bases, leaving 16 bases between them. CDR1 is SGHRS and CDR2 is YFSETQ in the germline V gene. The CDR3 DNA sequence: TGCGCCAGCAGTCCAGGGATGGGGAACGAAAAACTGTTTTTT. Protein sequence: CASSPGMGNEKLFF.

In its sample, this clone was seen once. The chain uses TRBV6-5 and TRBJ2-7; the match to TRBD1 covers 10 bases. With V trimmed by 5 bases and J by 7 bases, 8 bases remained unmatched. The CDR3 has 14 amino acids. The V gene's germline CDR1 is MNHEY and CDR2 SVGAGI. Here the CDR3 DNA reads TGTGCCAGCAGTCGGGGACAGGGGACGGGGGAGCAGTACTTC. Its protein is CASSRGQGTGEQYF.

The genes are TRBV19 and TRBJ1-2, with D maybe TRBD1 (6 bases). The CDR3 totals 14 residues. Germline-derived CDR1 and CDR2 are LNHDA and SQIVND (reference sequence). Trimming left V 3 bases short and J 5 bases short, with 13 bases between. CDR3 bases: TGTGCCAGTAGTATTCGACAGGAGGAATATGGCTACACCTTC. Translating gives CASSIRQEEYGYTF.

The chain employs TRBV9 and TRBJ1-2; the D gene is possibly TRBD1 (6 bases). The length of the CDR3 is 13 residues. Looked up from germline, CDR1 is SGDLS and CDR2 is YYNGEE. The V gene lost 3 bases and the J gene lost 4 bases, with 10 bases spanning the gap. The DNA of the CDR3 is TGTGCCAGCAGCGAACAGGGTTTCTATGGCTACACCTTC. It specifies CASSEQGFYGYTF. Full variable domain (remainder filled in from reference TRBV9 and TRBJ1-2): DSGVTQTPKHLITATGQRVTLRCSPRSGDLSVYWYQQSLDQGLQFLIQYYNGEERAKGNILERFSAQQFPDLHSELNLSSLELGDSALYFCASSEQGFYGYTFGSGTRLTVV.

This chain connects TRBV30 to TRBJ1-6, with 7 bases identical to TRBD1. Unmatched junction bases numbered 5, after V lost 3 bases and J lost 3 bases. The CDR3 covers 15 residues. CDR1 and CDR2 from the germline V gene are GTSNPN and SVGIG (reference sequence). The CDR3 sequence: CAWSTGAIYNSPLHF. CDR3 bases: TGTGCCTGGAGCACAGGGGCCATCTATAATTCACCCCTCCACTTT.

The chain carries TRBV10-1 and TRBJ1-4; D perhaps matches TRBD1 (5 bases). Trimming took off 5 bases at V and 9 bases at J, with 16 bases between the two ends. The CDR3 consists of 14 residues. Germline loops: CDR1 WNHNN, CDR2 SYGVQD (reference sequence). As DNA, the CDR3 is TGCGCCAGCAGTCCCGAGGCCGGGGGACAAAAACTGTTTTTT. This encodes CASSPEAGGQKLFF.

V gene TRBV19 combines with J gene TRBJ2-2, with 9 bases matching TRBD2. V dropped 6 bases and J dropped 6; count of bases not matched to a gene: 8. The CDR3 is 15 residues long. Looked up from germline, CDR1 is LNHDA and CDR2 is SQIVND (reference sequence). CDR3 protein: CASSPWTSEAGELFF. CDR3 DNA sequence: TGTGCCAGTAGCCCCTGGACTAGCGAGGCCGGGGAGCTGTTTTTT.

The gene calls are TRBV15 and TRBJ2-5; D might be TRBD2 (6 bases). Per germline, CDR1 LNHNV and CDR2 YYDKDF (reference sequence). The CDR3 length is 16 residues. Between the trimmed V and J ends, which lost 0 bases and 1 base, there was a span of 12 bases. As DNA, the CDR3 is TGTGCCACCAGCAGAGATTTGGGACTCCCCCAAGAGACCCAGTACTTC. Translating it yields CATSRDLGLPQETQYF. The full variable domain, completed using reference TRBV15 and TRBJ2-5, is DAMVIQNPRYQVTQFGKPVTLSCSQTLNHNVMYWYQQKSSQAPKLLFHYYDKDFNNEADTPDNFQSRRPNTSFCFLDIRSPGLGDTAMYLCATSRDLGLPQETQYFGPGTRLLVL.

CDR3 in DNA: TGTGCCACCCAACGCGGGACAGTCTACGAGCAGTACTTC. It is translated as CATQRGTVYEQYF. V usage is TRBV10-3 and J usage is TRBJ2-7, with a tentative D call TRBD1 (7 bases). This CDR3 is built from 13 residues. V was shortened by 10 bases and J by 3 bases, with 16 bases between the two germline ends. Germline V lookup: CDR1 ENHRY, CDR2 SYGVKD.

V usage is TRBV6-5 and J usage is TRBJ1-1, with D possibly being TRBD1 (6 bases). Germline V gene lookup returns CDR1 MNHEY and CDR2 SVGAGI. The V gene lost 5 bases and the J gene lost 3 bases, with 16 bases spanning the gap. The length of the CDR3 is 15 residues. CDR3: CASSPLQGGHTEAFF. For the CDR3, the DNA is TGTGCCAGCAGTCCCTTACAGGGTGGGCACACTGAAGCTTTCTTT.

This clone was seen a single time. The chain combines TRBV27 with TRBJ1-6; D not resolved. V dropped 4 bases and J dropped 0 bases, with 4 bases sitting between them. The germline gives CDR1 MNHEY, CDR2 SMNVEV (reference sequence). CDR3 length equals 14 residues. CDR3 amino acids: CASSSGSYNSPLHF. In nucleotides, the CDR3 is TGTGCCAGCAGTTCGGGCTCCTATAATTCACCCCTCCACTTT.

The rearrangement uses TRBV5-1 and TRBJ1-1; 8 positions agree with TRBD1. The J segment lost 5 bases and the V segment lost 4 bases, leaving 7 bases of the junction unmatched. Germline CDR1 reads SGHRS; CDR2 reads YFSETQ. The CDR3 sequence is 14 residues long. The chain's CDR3 is CASSGQGGGTEAFF. In DNA form, the CDR3 reads TGCGCCAGCAGCGGACAGGGCGGAGGGACTGAAGCTTTCTTT.

The rearrangement joins TRBV7-9 to TRBJ2-3, with 9 bases fitting TRBD2. V lost 1 base and J lost 9; bases outside the gene matches: 11. This CDR3 has 16 amino acids. The germline V gene encodes CDR1 SEHNR and CDR2 FQNEAQ (reference sequence). The CDR3 region has the DNA TGTGCCAGCAGCTTAGTTCGAGCGGGGGGCCCCTTCACGCAGTATTTT. This encodes CASSLVRAGGPFTQYF.

This clone was found a few times. The chain carries TRBV29-1 and TRBJ1-4; D is possibly TRBD1 (5 bases). The CDR3 sequence is 14 residues long. Trimming took 6 bases from V and 5 from J, leaving 16 bases between them. CDR1 and CDR2 from the germline V gene are SQVTM and ANQGSEA. This CDR3 reads CSVLPVDSNEKLFF. In DNA, the CDR3 is TGCAGCGTCCTCCCCGTAGACAGCAATGAAAAACTGTTTTTT. Using reference TRBV29-1 and TRBJ1-4 for the parts outside the CDR3, the full variable domain is SAVISQKPSRDICQRGTSLTIQCQVDSQVTMMFWYRQQPGQSLTLIATANQGSEATYESGFVIDKFPISRPNLTFSTLTVSNMSPEDSSIYLCSVLPVDSNEKLFFGSGTQLSVL.

The V and J genes are TRBV5-1 and TRBJ2-3; 14 positions match TRBD2. V shed 4 bases and J 4 bases; nucleotides not matched to a gene: 5. The CDR3 covers 16 residues. Per germline, CDR1 SGHRS and CDR2 YFSETQ. DNA for the CDR3: TGCGCCAGCAGCCCGGGACTAGCGGGAGAAGCAGATACGCAGTATTTT. It translates to CASSPGLAGEADTQYF.

V is TRBV27 and J is TRBJ2-1; weak D call: TRBD2 (5 bases). The V end was cut by 5 bases, the J end by 1 base, with 9 bases between. CDR1 is MNHEY and CDR2 is SMNVEV in the germline V gene (reference sequence). This CDR3 has 14 amino acids. The DNA of the CDR3 is TGTGCCAGCAGTCAGAGGGATTCCTACAATGAGCAGTTCTTC. This sequence encodes CASSQRDSYNEQFF.

The chain is built from TRBV6-5 and TRBJ2-1, with a tentative D call TRBD1 (6 bases). CDR3 length equals 14 residues. The germline CDR1 and CDR2 sequences are MNHEY and SVGAGI. Trimming cost V 2 bases and J 3 bases, with 8 bases left between them. The CDR3 reads CASSYNRVYNEQFF. The DNA for the CDR3 is TGTGCCAGCAGTTACAACAGGGTCTACAATGAGCAGTTCTTC.

This clone was seen a few times. The V call is TRBV24-1, the J call TRBJ2-1, with D possibly TRBD1 on 6 matching bases. This CDR3 region has 15 residues. Trimming removed 5 bases at V and 10 bases at J, with 20 bases between. From germline, CDR1 is KGHDR and CDR2 SFDVKD. Here the CDR3 DNA reads TGTGCCACCAGTGGGGGGCCAGGGCTCCCCCGGGAGCAGTTCTTC. It is translated as CATSGGPGLPREQFF.

In nucleotides, the CDR3 is TGTGCCAGTAGTACGGCAGGCGAGCTCCACTATGGCTACACCTTC. Its translation is CASSTAGELHYGYTF. The rearrangement joins TRBV19 to TRBJ1-2; unclear D gene. Trimming shortened V by 4 bases and J by 3 bases, and 15 bases separated the two germline ends. This CDR3 contains 15 residues. CDR1 is LNHDA and CDR2 is SQIVND in the germline V gene (reference sequence).

The CDR3 reads CATSPGLSGSLGETQYF. CDR3 DNA: TGTGCCACCAGCCCCGGGCTTAGCGGGAGTCTAGGGGAGACCCAGTACTTC. The gene calls are TRBV15 and TRBJ2-5, with 9 positions matching TRBD2. Germline trimming cut 5 bases from V and 5 bases from J; bases unmatched to any gene: 15. The V gene's germline CDR1 is LNHNV and CDR2 YYDKDF (reference sequence). The CDR3 has 17 amino acids.

The genes are TRBV9 and TRBJ2-5; D uncertain. Germline lookup yields CDR1 SGDLS and CDR2 YYNGEE. Trimming pared 0 bases from V and 10 bases from J, leaving 16 bases between. The CDR3 contains 14 residues. In nucleotides, the CDR3 is TGTGCCAGCAGCGTAGAAGCTATCTTGATGAACCAGTACTTC. It codes for CASSVEAILMNQYF.

The chain carries TRBV5-4 and TRBJ1-2; weak D call: TRBD1 (5 bases). The CDR3 contains 13 residues. CDR1 and CDR2 (germline): SGHNT, YYREEE (reference sequence). V lost 1 base and J lost 7, with 11 bases in between. The CDR3 DNA follows: TGTGCCAGCAGCTTGAGTGGGGACTTTGGCTACACCTTC. This codes for CASSLSGDFGYTF.

The genes are TRBV27 and TRBJ1-2; D is perhaps TRBD1 (5 bases). Germline-derived CDR1 and CDR2 are MNHEY and SMNVEV (reference sequence). The length of the CDR3 is 15 residues. The V end lost 6 bases, the J end lost 4 bases, and 18 bases lay between the germline ends. CDR3 loop: CASRAMGGRAYGYTF. The CDR3 DNA reads as TGTGCCAGCAGAGCCATGGGGGGTAGGGCCTATGGCTACACCTTC.

The chain combines TRBV7-3 with TRBJ2-1, with 7 bases that match TRBD2. V was clipped by 1 base and J by 7 bases; unmatched bases: 13. This CDR3 has 17 residues. Germline V gene sequence: CDR1 SGHTA, CDR2 FQGTGA. The CDR3 spells CASSLKGWTRGRNEQFF. CDR3 bases: TGTGCCAGCAGCTTAAAGGGGTGGACTAGGGGAAGGAATGAGCAGTTCTTC.

The count of this clone is one. The chain has TRBV19 and TRBJ2-6, with 8 positions matching TRBD1. J was trimmed by 2 bases and V by 4 bases; bases with no gene match: 10. This CDR3 spans 18 amino acids. Germline CDR1 is LNHDA and CDR2 is SQIVND (reference sequence). CDR3 region: CASSTRQGMDAGANVLTF. The CDR3 DNA reads TGTGCCAGTAGTACCCGACAGGGGATGGATGCTGGGGCCAACGTCCTGACTTTC.

The chain couples TRBV15 to TRBJ2-7; TRBD2 might be the D (6 bases). Germline V gives CDR1 LNHNV, CDR2 YYDKDF (reference sequence). This CDR3 contains 13 residues. The V end was cut by 3 bases, the J end by 4 bases, with 10 bases between. CDR3 coding DNA: TGTGCCACCAGCAGGGAGGGGACGTACGAGCAGTACTTC. It codes for CATSREGTYEQYF. The entire variable domain, with the rest obtained from reference TRBV15 and TRBJ2-7, is as follows: DAMVIQNPRYQVTQFGKPVTLSCSQTLNHNVMYWYQQKSSQAPKLLFHYYDKDFNNEADTPDNFQSRRPNTSFCFLDIRSPGLGDTAMYLCATSREGTYEQYFGPGTRLTVT.

J is TRBJ1-5 and V is TRBV19, with no clear D. The CDR3 is 13 residues long. Trimming took 2 bases from V and 5 from J, leaving 7 bases between them. Germline CDR1 LNHDA, CDR2 SQIVND (reference sequence). The CDR3 nucleotides read TGTGCCAGTAGTATACGGGGAGATCAGCCCCAGCATTTT. It encodes CASSIRGDQPQHF.

The V and J genes are TRBV6-6 and TRBJ2-2, with 11 nucleotides matching TRBD2. This CDR3 has 15 amino acids. The V gene end was trimmed by 4 bases and the J gene end by 7 bases; junction bases not matched to a gene: 5. Germline CDR1 MNHNY, CDR2 SVGAGI (reference sequence). The CDR3 here is CASSSSGGFNGELFF. In nucleotides, the CDR3 is TGTGCCAGCAGTTCTAGCGGGGGGTTTAACGGGGAGCTGTTTTTT.

The chain recombines TRBV30 with TRBJ1-3; D is ambiguous. CDR3 length: 14 amino acids. V lost 0 bases and J lost 7, with 13 bases in between. The germline CDR1 and CDR2 sequences are GTSNPN and SVGIG (reference sequence). Written as DNA, the CDR3 is TGTGCCTGGAGTGTCCCGTCCCCCGTCAACACCATATATTTT. Protein sequence: CAWSVPSPVNTIYF.